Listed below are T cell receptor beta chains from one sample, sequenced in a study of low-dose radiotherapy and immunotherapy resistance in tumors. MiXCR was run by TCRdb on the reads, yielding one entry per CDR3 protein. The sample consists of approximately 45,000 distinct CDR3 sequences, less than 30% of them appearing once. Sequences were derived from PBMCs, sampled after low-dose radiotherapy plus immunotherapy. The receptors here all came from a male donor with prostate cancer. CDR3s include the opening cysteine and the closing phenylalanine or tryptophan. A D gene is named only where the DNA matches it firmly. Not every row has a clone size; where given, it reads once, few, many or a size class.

DNA: TGTGCCAGTAGTATGGGTGTTGGCGGGACTCTGGGGGAGCAGTACTTC; CDR3: CASSMGVGGTLGEQYF; J: TRBJ2-7; D: -; V: TRBV19; size: -
DNA: TGCAGTGCTCAAAGGGACAGGGGGCCGGGGAATTCACCCCTCCACTTT; CDR3: CSAQRDRGPGNSPLHF; J: TRBJ1-6; D: TRBD1; V: TRBV20-1; size: many
DNA: TGCGCCAGCAGCCAAGATCTAAGCTCAGGGAATCAGCCCCAGCATTTT; CDR3: CASSQDLSSGNQPQHF; J: TRBJ1-5; D: -; V: TRBV4-1; size: many
DNA: TGTGCCAGCAGTTCTGGGGTAGGGGCTGTTGCAGATACGCAGTATTTT; CDR3: CASSSGVGAVADTQYF; J: TRBJ2-3; D: -; V: TRBV6-8; size: many
DNA: TGTGCCAGCAGTTACACGGGACAGAGGTACGAGCAGTACTTC; CDR3: CASSYTGQRYEQYF; J: TRBJ2-7; D: TRBD1; V: TRBV6-2/TRBV6-3; size: many
DNA: TGCAGCTCCAAGGACAGTCAGAACACTGAAGCTTTCTTT; CDR3: CSSKDSQNTEAFF; J: TRBJ1-1; D: -; V: TRBV29-1; size: many
DNA: TGTGCCAGTACCCCCACTGGGGCCAACGTCCTGACTTTC; CDR3: CASTPTGANVLTF; J: TRBJ2-6; D: -; V: TRBV19; size: many
DNA: TGTGCCAGCGGACGGGACGGCCTATCTCCCCAGCATTTT; CDR3: CASGRDGLSPQHF; J: TRBJ1-5; D: -; V: TRBV6-1; size: many
DNA: TGCGCCAGCAGCTCCGGGACGGGTGGGAACATTCAGTACTTC; CDR3: CASSSGTGGNIQYF; J: TRBJ2-4; D: -; V: TRBV5-1; size: -
DNA: TGTGCCACCGCAACCACTAGGTACAATGAGCAGTTCTTC; CDR3: CATATTRYNEQFF; J: TRBJ2-1; D: -; V: TRBV24-1; size: many
DNA: TGTGCCAGCAGTTTACCCGGGACTAGCACCTACGAGCAGTACTTC; CDR3: CASSLPGTSTYEQYF; J: TRBJ2-7; D: TRBD2; V: TRBV28; size: -
DNA: TGCAGTGCTAGAGATTCGGGAGATACGCAGTATTTT; CDR3: CSARDSGDTQYF; J: TRBJ2-3; D: -; V: TRBV20-1; size: many
DNA: TGTGCCAGCAGCCAAAATAGCGGGGCAGATACGCAGTATTTT; CDR3: CASSQNSGADTQYF; J: TRBJ2-3; D: TRBD2; V: TRBV7-3; size: many
DNA: TGTGCCAGCTCAAGGGACATAAGGGAGACCCAGTACTTC; CDR3: CASSRDIRETQYF; J: TRBJ2-5; D: -; V: TRBV18; size: many
DNA: TGTGCCACCAGTGATCCTCAAGCGGGAGGGCCCGATACGCAGTATTTT; CDR3: CATSDPQAGGPDTQYF; J: TRBJ2-3; D: TRBD2; V: TRBV24-1; size: many
DNA: TGTGCCATCAGTGAGATATCCTCAGGGGATTTCACTGAAGCTTTCTTT; CDR3: CAISEISSGDFTEAFF; J: TRBJ1-1; D: -; V: TRBV10-3; size: many
DNA: TGTGCCAGCAGCGCCTCTGAGAATCAGCCCCAGCATTTT; CDR3: CASSASENQPQHF; J: TRBJ1-5; D: -; V: TRBV11-2; size: many
DNA: TGTGCCAGCAGCCACGAGGGTTACACTGAAGCTTTCTTT; CDR3: CASSHEGYTEAFF; J: TRBJ1-1; D: -; V: TRBV3-1; size: many
DNA: TGTGCCAGCAGCTTGGTCCAGGGCGCCTACACCTTC; CDR3: CASSLVQGAYTF; J: TRBJ1-2; D: -; V: TRBV5-4; size: many
DNA: TGTGCCAGCTGGTATCCGGGCCTCTATGGCTACACCTTC; CDR3: CASWYPGLYGYTF; J: TRBJ1-2; D: -; V: TRBV28; size: many
DNA: TGTGCCAGCAGTTCCCTAACAAGGCGCTCTGGGGCCAACGTCCTGACTTTC; CDR3: CASSSLTRRSGANVLTF; J: TRBJ2-6; D: -; V: TRBV28; size: many
DNA: TGCGCCAGCAGCTTGGCCGATTTGCAACAGTCTGACGGGGGGCAGTTCTTC; CDR3: CASSLADLQQSDGGQFF; J: TRBJ2-1; D: -; V: TRBV5-1; size: -
DNA: TGCGCCAGCACCCTTGGGACAGAGGGCGCCGAGCAGTACTTC; CDR3: CASTLGTEGAEQYF; J: TRBJ2-7; D: TRBD1; V: TRBV5-1; size: once
DNA: TGTGCCAGCAGCTTAGTTTCCGGGAGAAACTATGGCTACACCTTC; CDR3: CASSLVSGRNYGYTF; J: TRBJ1-2; D: -; V: TRBV5-8; size: few
DNA: TGTGCCAGCAGTCCACACACCGGACAGGCCACTGAAGCTTTCTTT; CDR3: CASSPHTGQATEAFF; J: TRBJ1-1; D: TRBD1; V: TRBV28; size: many
DNA: TGCAGTGCTAGAGAGCCTGCGGGAGTGGAGACCCAGTACTTC; CDR3: CSAREPAGVETQYF; J: TRBJ2-5; D: TRBD2; V: TRBV20-1; size: many
DNA: TGTGCCAGCAGCTTAGTCAGGCGGGAGTTAACAGATACGCAGTATTTT; CDR3: CASSLVRRELTDTQYF; J: TRBJ2-3; D: TRBD2; V: TRBV7-8; size: many
DNA: TGTGCCAGTAGCCTGGACAGGGCCAATGAGCAGTTCTTC; CDR3: CASSLDRANEQFF; J: TRBJ2-1; D: TRBD1; V: TRBV19; size: -
DNA: TGTGCCAGCAGCTTATCGGGGCCACCCTACGAGCAGTACTTC; CDR3: CASSLSGPPYEQYF; J: TRBJ2-7; D: -; V: TRBV13; size: many
DNA: TGTGCCAGCAGCCCGAGCGTTGCCAAAAACATTCAGTACTTC; CDR3: CASSPSVAKNIQYF; J: TRBJ2-4; D: -; V: TRBV3-1; size: -
DNA: TGTGCCAGCAGGGGGGGACTAGCGGGTCCTGGTTCAAACAATGAGCAGTTCTTC; CDR3: CASRGGLAGPGSNNEQFF; J: TRBJ2-1; D: TRBD2; V: TRBV25-1; size: many
DNA: TGCGCCAGCAGCTTGGGACTAACAGATACGCAGTATTTT; CDR3: CASSLGLTDTQYF; J: TRBJ2-3; D: -; V: TRBV5-1; size: -
DNA: TGTGCCAGCAGTTTTCAATACAGGGCGAACACTGAAGCTTTCTTT; CDR3: CASSFQYRANTEAFF; J: TRBJ1-1; D: -; V: TRBV6-5; size: many
DNA: TGTGCCAGCAGTTACCCTAGCGGAGGGAACGAGCAGTACTTC; CDR3: CASSYPSGGNEQYF; J: TRBJ2-7; D: TRBD2; V: TRBV6-2/TRBV6-3; size: many
DNA: TGTGCCAGTAGTTCCAGATCCGGGACGAGGAGGCAGCCCCAGCATTTT; CDR3: CASSSRSGTRRQPQHF; J: TRBJ1-5; D: -; V: TRBV19; size: -
DNA: TGTGCCAGCAGCCCCCCTCGTCCGCCCTACGAGCAGTACTTC; CDR3: CASSPPRPPYEQYF; J: TRBJ2-7; D: -; V: TRBV3-1; size: many
DNA: TGTGCCAGCACCCGACAGGGGACAGATACGCAGTATTTT; CDR3: CASTRQGTDTQYF; J: TRBJ2-3; D: TRBD1; V: TRBV28; size: many
DNA: TGTGCCAGTATTGGGCTAGCGGGAGACACCGGGGAGCTGTTTTTT; CDR3: CASIGLAGDTGELFF; J: TRBJ2-2; D: TRBD2; V: TRBV19; size: many
DNA: TGTGCCAGCAGCTTAACTCAAAACACCGGGGAGCTGTTTTTT; CDR3: CASSLTQNTGELFF; J: TRBJ2-2; D: -; V: TRBV7-9; size: many
DNA: TGCAGTGCTAGAGGGGGATTCCAGGGCCCGGGGGACGAGCAGTACTTC; CDR3: CSARGGFQGPGDEQYF; J: TRBJ2-7; D: -; V: TRBV20-1; size: many
DNA: TGTGCCAGCAGTTTATGGGGTGAAAAGGGGCGGGACACTGAAGCTTTCTTT; CDR3: CASSLWGEKGRDTEAFF; J: TRBJ1-1; D: -; V: TRBV27; size: few
DNA: TGTGCCAGCAGCTTGGGACAGGTCTTAGGAGAGACCCAGTACTTC; CDR3: CASSLGQVLGETQYF; J: TRBJ2-5; D: -; V: TRBV5-4; size: -
DNA: TGCGCCAGCAGTGAGTCGACGGACAGGGCTGGGAATGAGCAGTTCTTC; CDR3: CASSESTDRAGNEQFF; J: TRBJ2-1; D: TRBD1; V: TRBV10-2; size: many
DNA: TGTGCCAGCAGGGGCGGCTTCAAGGGCGTCTACGAGCAGTACTTC; CDR3: CASRGGFKGVYEQYF; J: TRBJ2-7; D: -; V: TRBV28; size: many
DNA: TGTGCCAGCAGTTTATCAAAGGGACTAGCTGAGGAGACCCAGTACTTC; CDR3: CASSLSKGLAEETQYF; J: TRBJ2-5; D: TRBD2; V: TRBV27; size: many
DNA: TGTGCCAGCAGCTCCGGGGTCGCCCACACCGGGGAGCTGTTTTTT; CDR3: CASSSGVAHTGELFF; J: TRBJ2-2; D: -; V: TRBV13; size: -
DNA: TGCAGCGAATGGAGCACAGATACGCAGTATTTT; CDR3: CSEWSTDTQYF; J: TRBJ2-3; D: -; V: TRBV29-1; size: -
DNA: TGTGCCAGCAGGCCCTCCGGGACAGCTAGCAATCAGCCCCAGCATTTT; CDR3: CASRPSGTASNQPQHF; J: TRBJ1-5; D: TRBD1; V: TRBV6-2/TRBV6-3; size: many
DNA: TGTGCCAGCAGACTGACTAGCGGGAGGTCTCTGGAGCAGTACTTC; CDR3: CASRLTSGRSLEQYF; J: TRBJ2-7; D: TRBD2; V: TRBV28; size: many
DNA: TGTGCCAGCAGTGAAGGCGGGGACAGCATCTACGAGCAGTACTTC; CDR3: CASSEGGDSIYEQYF; J: TRBJ2-7; D: -; V: TRBV2; size: many
DNA: TGTGCCAGCAGTGACTCTCTAGTGGGGGATGAGCAGTTCTTC; CDR3: CASSDSLVGDEQFF; J: TRBJ2-1; D: -; V: TRBV6-4; size: many
DNA: TGTGCCAGCAGTTATTCTCCAGGGGTGAACACTGAAGCTTTCTTT; CDR3: CASSYSPGVNTEAFF; J: TRBJ1-1; D: -; V: TRBV6-2/TRBV6-3; size: -
DNA: TGTGCCAGCAGCTTAACAGGGACTAGCGGGGGTCGGAGTGAGCAGTTCTTC; CDR3: CASSLTGTSGGRSEQFF; J: TRBJ2-1; D: TRBD2; V: TRBV7-3; size: many
DNA: TGTGCCAGCTCACCACGAGGCACCGGGGAGCTGTTTTTT; CDR3: CASSPRGTGELFF; J: TRBJ2-2; D: -; V: TRBV18; size: once
DNA: TGTGCCTCGAAACGGGCAGATACGCAGTATTTT; CDR3: CASKRADTQYF; J: TRBJ2-3; D: -; V: TRBV10-3; size: many